Each of the 27 T cell receptor beta chains below was sequenced from the same sample in a study of Graves' ophthalmopathy and Graves' hyperthyroidism. CDR3 regions of TCR beta were amplified from RNA transcripts. First-round RT-PCR used HTBI primers; second-round multiplex PCR followed. TCRdb re-derived calls from the multiplex PCR reads in MiXCR, one entry per CDR3 protein. The sample carries 200,000 to 250,000 distinct CDR3 sequences, about 22% recorded once. Sequenced input: peripheral blood. These receptors originate from a woman aged 45-65 years with Graves' ophthalmopathy.

The V gene is TRBV12-3 or TRBV12-4, the J gene TRBJ1-2; D call uncertain. The CDR3 loop spans 13 amino acids. Deletions cut 2 bases from V and 2 bases from J, with 6 bases between. Written as DNA, the CDR3 is TGTGCCAGCAGTTTATTGCAAAACTATGGCTACACCTTC. Translating it yields CASSLLQNYGYTF.

The sample holds a few counts of this clonotype. Possible read error: a much larger clone is one base away. CDR3 region: CVSPLGTARSTEAFF. The CDR3, as DNA: TGCGTCAGCCCTCTAGGGACAGCTCGATCCACTGAAGCTTTCTTT. The gene calls are TRBV5-1 and TRBJ1-1, with TRBD1 matching 7 bases. Germline CDR1 SGHRS, CDR2 YFSETQ. The CDR3 runs to 15 residues. Variable domain in full (rest from reference TRBV5-1 and TRBJ1-1): KAGVTQTPRYLIKTRGQQVTLSCSPISGHRSVSWYQQTPGQGLQFLFEYFSETQRNKGNFPGRFSGRQFSNSRSEMNVSTLELGDSALYLCVSPLGTARSTEAFFGQGTRLTVV.

This clonotype was recorded at least ten times. J is TRBJ1-5 and V is TRBV28; 11 nucleotides match TRBD1. This CDR3 has 16 amino acids. The germline CDR1 and CDR2 sequences are MDHEN and SYDVKM. V shed 8 bases, J shed 6 bases, and the junction held 12 bases outside the gene matches. The DNA of the CDR3 is TGTGCCAGCGGCCCCTGGGGACAGGGGGATCGTCAGCCCCAGCATTTT. It is translated as CASGPWGQGDRQPQHF.

About this clonotype: At one end, the junction sequence differs from germline, possibly due to a read error. Written as DNA, the CDR3 is TGTGCCAGCAGTTACAACGGGGTAGGGGACACCGGGGAGCTGTTTTTT. This codes for CASSYNGVGDTGELFF. V is TRBV24-1 and J is TRBJ2-2, with D perhaps assigned TRBD1 or TRBD2 (5 bases each). Looked up from germline, CDR1 is KGHDR and CDR2 is SFDVKD. The CDR3 covers 16 residues.

This clonotype has ten or more counts. The chain is built from TRBV2 and TRBJ1-6, with 9 bases lining up with TRBD1. Trimming took 8 bases from V and 8 from J; bases not matched to a gene: 13. Looked up from germline, CDR1 is SNHLY and CDR2 is FYNNEI. The CDR3 is 16 amino acids. Here the CDR3 DNA reads TGTGCCAGCTGGAGGACCGGGACAGGGACCGATTCACCCCTCCACTTT. Its translation is CASWRTGTGTDSPLHF.

This clonotype was picked up many times. This sequence joins TRBV5-1 and TRBJ2-2; 8 nucleotides agree with TRBD1. With V trimmed by 3 bases and J by 4 bases, 8 bases remained unmatched. This CDR3 has 16 amino acids. The V gene's germline CDR1 is SGHRS and CDR2 YFSETQ. Here the CDR3 reads CASSSRGQGGTGELFF. The CDR3 DNA follows: TGCGCCAGCAGCTCGAGAGGACAGGGAGGCACCGGGGAGCTGTTTTTT.

This clonotype was picked up many times. The V call is TRBV2, the J call TRBJ2-2, with TRBD1 matching 9 bases. The CDR3 sequence is 15 residues long. Germline V CDR1 and CDR2: SNHLY, FYNNEI. V dropped 5 bases and J dropped 5; count of bases not matched to a gene: 6. CDR3 nucleotides: TGTGCCAGCAGTTACCTGGGACAGGGTACCGGGGAGCTGTTTTTT. Protein product: CASSYLGQGTGELFF.

This clonotype was counted at least ten times. The V and J genes are TRBV4-1 and TRBJ2-7, with 13 bases aligning to TRBD2. V was pared by 8 bases and J by 3 bases, with 10 bases of the junction left unmatched. CDR3 length equals 16 residues. Germline CDR1 and CDR2: MGHRA and YSYEKL. The CDR3 is CASPGLAGWEGYEQYF. The CDR3 DNA reads as TGCGCCAGCCCGGGACTAGCGGGGTGGGAGGGCTACGAGCAGTACTTC.

This clonotype was found many times. J is TRBJ1-5 and V is TRBV12-3 or TRBV12-4, with unresolved D. The CDR3 is 14 residues long. Between the trimmed V and J ends, which lost 0 bases and 3 bases, there was a span of 6 bases. The CDR3 reads CASSLALHNQPQHF. The CDR3 bases are TGTGCCAGCAGTTTAGCGCTCCACAATCAGCCCCAGCATTTT.

This clonotype has at least ten counts. The CDR3 reads CSVQGSGNTIYF. CDR3 nucleotide sequence: TGCAGCGTCCAGGGATCTGGAAACACCATATATTTT. The J gene is TRBJ1-3, the V gene TRBV29-1; weak D call: TRBD1 (5 bases). The CDR3 covers 12 residues. Germline CDR1 reads SQVTM; CDR2 reads ANQGSEA. V was pared by 6 bases and J by 1 base, with 7 bases between.

This clonotype has at least ten counts. V usage is TRBV7-3 and J usage is TRBJ2-5; D may be TRBD1 or TRBD2 (5 bases each). CDR1 is SGHTA, CDR2 FQGTGA, per germline. V was shortened by 4 bases and J by 4 bases, with 16 bases between the two germline ends. The CDR3 has 15 amino acids. The CDR3, as DNA: TGTGCCAGCAGCTCCCTCCCACTAGGGGTAGAGACCCAGTACTTC. Protein: CASSSLPLGVETQYF.

This clonotype appeared many times. This sequence joins TRBV10-3 and TRBJ2-7; 8 bases match TRBD1. V trimming: 7 bases; J trimming: 6 bases; junction bases outside the gene matches: 11. CDR1 and CDR2 from the germline V gene are ENHRY and SYGVKD. This CDR3 is built from 14 residues. CDR3 DNA: TGTGCCATCACTGACGGACAGGGACGCCGCGAGCAGTACTTC. It codes for CAITDGQGRREQYF.

Many counts were recorded for this clonotype. The chain combines TRBV5-1 with TRBJ2-5; TRBD2 matches at 8 bases. The CDR3 is made up of 16 amino acids. The V and J ends lost 4 bases and 5 bases, in that order; junction bases with no gene match: 13. In germline, CDR1 is SGHRS, CDR2 YFSETQ. CDR3 residues: CASSAGTSPAMETQYF. The CDR3 DNA reads TGCGCCAGCAGCGCGGGGACTAGTCCGGCCATGGAGACCCAGTACTTC. The full variable domain, rest sourced from reference TRBV5-1 and TRBJ2-5, is KAGVTQTPRYLIKTRGQQVTLSCSPISGHRSVSWYQQTPGQGLQFLFEYFSETQRNKGNFPGRFSGRQFSNSRSEMNVSTLELGDSALYLCASSAGTSPAMETQYFGPGTRLLVL.

This clonotype was observed many times. The chain is built from TRBV7-2 and TRBJ2-7, with D maybe TRBD1 (6 bases). With 4 bases removed from V and 3 bases from J, the gap between germline ends came to 10 bases. This CDR3 comprises 13 residues. Germline-derived CDR1 and CDR2 are SGHTA and FQGNSA. The CDR3 here is CASSSRDNYEQYF. The CDR3 coding sequence is TGTGCCAGCAGCTCACGGGACAACTACGAGCAGTACTTC.

This clonotype has a count of ten or more. V usage is TRBV14 and J usage is TRBJ1-3; no clear D gene. CDR1 SGHDN and CDR2 FVKESK come from the germline V gene. This CDR3 contains 14 residues. Trimming took off 0 bases at V and 9 bases at J, with 12 bases between the two ends. The CDR3 region is CASSQETRKSTIYF. The DNA for the CDR3 is TGTGCCAGCAGCCAAGAGACCAGAAAGAGCACCATATATTTT.

V is TRBV6-1 and J is TRBJ2-6; D unclear. Germline lookup yields CDR1 MNHNS and CDR2 SASEGT. The V gene lost 4 bases and the J gene lost 5 bases, with 6 bases spanning the gap. There are 13 residues in the CDR3. CDR3 sequence reads: CASSASRANVLTF. Here the CDR3 DNA reads TGTGCCAGCAGTGCATCCAGGGCCAACGTCCTGACTTTC.

This clonotype was seen repeatedly, ten times or more. The V and J genes are TRBV14 and TRBJ1-2, with a possible D match to TRBD1 (6 bases). There are 13 residues in the CDR3. The germline V gene encodes CDR1 SGHDN and CDR2 FVKESK. V was trimmed by 4 bases and J by 8 bases, leaving 14 bases between them. In nucleotides, the CDR3 is TGTGCCAGCAGCCTCGGACAGAGGTTCGGCTACACCTTC. Protein sequence: CASSLGQRFGYTF.

The chain joins TRBV20-1 to TRBJ2-2; D is possibly TRBD2 (6 bases). The length of the CDR3 is 13 residues. Germline CDR1 is DFQATT and CDR2 is SNEGSKA (reference sequence). V was trimmed by 3 bases and J by 4 bases, leaving 9 bases between them. This CDR3 is CSASPSVTGELFF. CDR3 bases: TGCAGTGCTAGTCCTAGCGTCACCGGGGAGCTGTTTTTT.

In its sample, this clonotype was seen a few times. V and J are TRBV4-2 and TRBJ1-1; D gene ambiguous. The V gene lost 3 bases and the J gene lost 1 base, with 9 bases spanning the gap. Germline V gene lookup returns CDR1 LGHNA and CDR2 YNFKEQ. The CDR3 has 14 amino acids. The CDR3 reads CASSQVGGNTEAFF. The CDR3 DNA reads TGTGCCAGCAGCCAGGTCGGAGGGAACACTGAAGCTTTCTTT.

This clonotype was counted ten times or more. The rearrangement links TRBV12-3 or TRBV12-4 to TRBJ1-5, with D unclear. V gave up 3 bases and J gave up 4 bases, with 4 bases separating them. CDR3 length equals 12 residues. The CDR3 region has the DNA TGTGCCAGCAGTTTCTGGAATCAGCCCCAGCATTTT. Translating gives CASSFWNQPQHF.

The rearrangement links TRBV30 to TRBJ1-2, with a possible D match to TRBD1 (6 bases). CDR1 is GTSNPN and CDR2 is SVGIG in the germline V gene (reference sequence). Trimming cost V 0 bases and J 5 bases, with 19 bases left between them. The CDR3 contains 16 residues. CDR3: CAWSVGGPNKGYGYTF. Here the CDR3 DNA reads TGTGCCTGGAGTGTAGGGGGACCGAACAAGGGTTATGGCTACACCTTC.

In this sample, this clonotype turned up many times. The chain employs TRBV20-1 and TRBJ1-3, with D perhaps matching TRBD1 (5 bases). The CDR3 contains 16 residues. V was shortened by 2 bases and J by 0 bases, with 14 bases between the two germline ends. Germline-derived CDR1 and CDR2 are DFQATT and SNEGSKA (reference sequence). CDR3 in DNA: TGCAGTGCTAGACCTGGGGGGGGAGGCTCTGGAAACACCATATATTTT. The encoded protein is CSARPGGGGSGNTIYF.

Many counts were recorded for this clonotype. The genes are TRBV20-1 and TRBJ2-7; D gene unclear. Germline CDR1 DFQATT, CDR2 SNEGSKA (reference sequence). The CDR3 spans 13 residues. Trimming shortened V by 0 bases and J by 4 bases, and 10 bases separated the two germline ends. For the CDR3, the DNA is TGCAGTGCTAGAGAATTTTTGATATACGAGCAGTACTTC. It specifies CSAREFLIYEQYF.

This clonotype was seen repeatedly, ten times or more. V is TRBV7-6 and J is TRBJ2-5; no firm D call. The CDR3 contains 12 residues. V lost 5 bases and J 5 bases, leaving 9 bases between the germline ends. Germline assignment: CDR1 SGHVS and CDR2 FNYEAQ. The CDR3 reads CASSHRPETQYF. The CDR3 nucleotides are TGTGCCAGCAGCCATAGACCGGAGACCCAGTACTTC.

This clonotype was observed at least ten times. This chain connects TRBV12-3 or TRBV12-4 to TRBJ2-5, with 9 bases fitting TRBD2. J lost 5 bases, V lost 4 bases, and 8 bases had no gene match. The CDR3 is 15 residues long. Here the CDR3 DNA reads TGTGCCAGCAGTTCGCCCAGCGGGAGGACGGAGACCCAGTACTTC. Its translation is CASSSPSGRTETQYF.

Only a few counts were recorded for this clonotype. The chain couples TRBV19 to TRBJ2-2, with a tentative D call TRBD1 (6 bases). The V end was cut by 6 bases, the J end by 3 bases, with 11 bases between. Germline CDR1 reads LNHDA; CDR2 reads SQIVND (reference sequence). The CDR3 totals 14 residues. CDR3 nucleotide sequence: TGTGCCAGTAGGGTAACAGGGTACACCGGGGAGCTGTTTTTT. Its protein product is CASRVTGYTGELFF. Using reference TRBV19 and TRBJ2-2 for the parts outside the CDR3, the full variable domain is DGGITQSPKYLFRKEGQNVTLSCEQNLNHDAMYWYRQDPGQGLRLIYYSQIVNDFQKGDIAEGYSVSREKKESFPLTVTSAQKNPTAFYLCASRVTGYTGELFFGEGSRLTVL.

This clonotype came up many times. The chain has TRBV7-6 and TRBJ1-1; TRBD1 is a possible D gene (6 bases). CDR1 and CDR2 (germline): SGHVS, FNYEAQ. V gave up 3 bases and J gave up 3 bases, with 14 bases separating them. The length of the CDR3 is 15 residues. Written as DNA, the CDR3 is TGTGCCAGCAGCTTCGACGGGGGGCGTGACACTGAAGCTTTCTTT. Protein sequence: CASSFDGGRDTEAFF.